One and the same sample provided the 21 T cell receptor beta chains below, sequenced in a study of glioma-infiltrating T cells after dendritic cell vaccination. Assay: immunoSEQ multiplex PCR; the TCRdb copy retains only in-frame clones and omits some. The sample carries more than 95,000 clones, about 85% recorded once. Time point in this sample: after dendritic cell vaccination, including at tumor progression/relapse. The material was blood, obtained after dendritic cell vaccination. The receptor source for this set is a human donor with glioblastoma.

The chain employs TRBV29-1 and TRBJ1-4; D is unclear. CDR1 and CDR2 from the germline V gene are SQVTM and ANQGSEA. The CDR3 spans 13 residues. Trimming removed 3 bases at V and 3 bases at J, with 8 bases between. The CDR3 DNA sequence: TGCAGCGTTGATGACGGGGCTAATGAAAAACTGTTTTTT. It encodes CSVDDGANEKLFF.

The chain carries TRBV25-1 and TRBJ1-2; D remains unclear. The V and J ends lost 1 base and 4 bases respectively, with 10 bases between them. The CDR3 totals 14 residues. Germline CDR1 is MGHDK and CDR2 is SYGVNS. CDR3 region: CASSEWWSGYGYTF. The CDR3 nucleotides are TGTGCCAGCAGTGAATGGTGGTCGGGCTATGGCTACACCTTC.

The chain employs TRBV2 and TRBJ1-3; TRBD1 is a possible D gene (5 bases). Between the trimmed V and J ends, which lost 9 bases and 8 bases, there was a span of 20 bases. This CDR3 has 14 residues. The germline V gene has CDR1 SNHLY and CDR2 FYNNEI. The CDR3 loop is CARSPGGASDTIYF. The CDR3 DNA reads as TGTGCCAGAAGCCCCGGGGGTGCGAGTGACACCATATATTTT.

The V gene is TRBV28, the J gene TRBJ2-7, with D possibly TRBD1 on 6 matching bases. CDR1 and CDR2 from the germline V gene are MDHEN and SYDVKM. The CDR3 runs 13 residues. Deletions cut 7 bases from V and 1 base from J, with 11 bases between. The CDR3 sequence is CASTGQPSYEQYF. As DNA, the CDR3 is TGTGCCAGCACAGGACAGCCGTCCTACGAGCAGTACTTC.

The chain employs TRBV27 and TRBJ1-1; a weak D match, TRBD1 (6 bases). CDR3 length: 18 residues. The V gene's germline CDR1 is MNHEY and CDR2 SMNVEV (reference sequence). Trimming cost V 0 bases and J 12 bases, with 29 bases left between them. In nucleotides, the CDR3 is TGTGCCAGCAGTTTATCTCCTAATACAGGGAGTTCCCTCGGGGCTCCTTTCTTT. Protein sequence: CASSLSPNTGSSLGAPFF.

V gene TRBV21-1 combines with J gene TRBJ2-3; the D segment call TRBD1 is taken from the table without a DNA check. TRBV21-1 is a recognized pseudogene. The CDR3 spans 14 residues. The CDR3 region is CASSKWADTDTQYF. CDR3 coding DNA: TGTGCCAGCAGCAAATGGGCAGATACAGATACGCAGTATTTT.

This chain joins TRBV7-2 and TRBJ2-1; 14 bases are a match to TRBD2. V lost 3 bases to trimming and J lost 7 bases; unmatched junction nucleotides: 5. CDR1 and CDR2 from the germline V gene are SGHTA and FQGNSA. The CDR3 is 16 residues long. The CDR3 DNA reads TGTGCCAGCAGCTTTCCCGGGACTAGCGGGGGTAATGAGCAGTTCTTC. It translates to CASSFPGTSGGNEQFF.

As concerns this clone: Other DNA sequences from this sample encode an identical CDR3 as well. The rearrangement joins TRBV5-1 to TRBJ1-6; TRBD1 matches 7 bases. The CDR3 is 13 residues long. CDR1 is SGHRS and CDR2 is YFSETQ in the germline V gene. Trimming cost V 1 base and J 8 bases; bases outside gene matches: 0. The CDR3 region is CASSLTGDSPLHF. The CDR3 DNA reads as TGCGCCAGCAGCTTGACAGGGGATTCACCCCTCCACTTT.

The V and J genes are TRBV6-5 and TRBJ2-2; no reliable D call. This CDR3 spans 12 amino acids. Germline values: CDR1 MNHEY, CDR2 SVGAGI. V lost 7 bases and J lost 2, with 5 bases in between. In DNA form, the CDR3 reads TGTGCCAGCAATGGCAACACCGGGGAGCTGTTTTTT. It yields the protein CASNGNTGELFF.

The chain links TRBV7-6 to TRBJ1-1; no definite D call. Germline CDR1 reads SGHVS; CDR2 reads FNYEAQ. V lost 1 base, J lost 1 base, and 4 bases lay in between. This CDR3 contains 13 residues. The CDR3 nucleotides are TGTGCCAGCAGCTTAGGAGAGAACACTGAAGCTTTCTTT. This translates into CASSLGENTEAFF.

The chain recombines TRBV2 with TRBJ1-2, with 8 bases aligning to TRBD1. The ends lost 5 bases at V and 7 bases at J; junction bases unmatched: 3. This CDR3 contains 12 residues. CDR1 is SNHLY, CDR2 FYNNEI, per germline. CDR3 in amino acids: CASSFGTGGYTF. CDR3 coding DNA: TGTGCCAGCAGTTTCGGGACAGGTGGCTACACCTTC.

The CDR3 DNA reads TGTGCCTGGAGATACAAGGGACAGACCTACGAGCAGTACTTC. Amino acid sequence: CAWRYKGQTYEQYF. The chain employs TRBV30 and TRBJ2-7, with 7 positions matching TRBD1. Germline V lookup: CDR1 GTSNPN, CDR2 SVGIG (reference sequence). The CDR3 is 14 amino acids. With V trimmed by 3 bases and J by 2 bases, 7 bases remained unmatched. Full variable domain (outside the CDR3, taken from reference TRBV30 and TRBJ2-7): SQTIHQWPATLVQPVGSPLSLECTVEGTSNPNLYWYRQAAGRGLQLLFYSVGIGQISSEVPQNLSASRPQDRQFILSSKKLLLSDSGFYLCAWRYKGQTYEQYFGPGTRLTVT.

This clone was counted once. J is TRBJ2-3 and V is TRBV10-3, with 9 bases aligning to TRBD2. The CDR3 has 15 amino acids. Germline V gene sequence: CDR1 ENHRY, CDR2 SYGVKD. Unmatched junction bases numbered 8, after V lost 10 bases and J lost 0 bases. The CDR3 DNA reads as TGTGCCACGAAGCTAGCGGGGACTAGCACAGATACGCAGTATTTT. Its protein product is CATKLAGTSTDTQYF.

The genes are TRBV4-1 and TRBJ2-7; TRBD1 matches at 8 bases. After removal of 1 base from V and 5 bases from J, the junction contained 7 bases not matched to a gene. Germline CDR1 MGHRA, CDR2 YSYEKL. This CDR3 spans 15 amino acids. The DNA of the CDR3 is TGCGCCAGCAGCCAAGTAGCAGGGGGCAAGAACGAGCAGTACTTC. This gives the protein CASSQVAGGKNEQYF.

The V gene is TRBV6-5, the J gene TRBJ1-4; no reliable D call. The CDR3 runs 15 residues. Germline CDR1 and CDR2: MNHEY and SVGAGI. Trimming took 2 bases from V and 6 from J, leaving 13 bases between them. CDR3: CASSYGRGGYEKLFF. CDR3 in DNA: TGTGCCAGCAGTTACGGTCGGGGAGGGTATGAAAAACTGTTTTTT.

Here the CDR3 DNA reads TGTGCCAGCAGTTCAACAGGGGGCGTGGGCGAGCAGTACTTC. Its translation: CASSSTGGVGEQYF. The chain joins TRBV28 to TRBJ2-7; 9 bases are shared with TRBD1. The CDR3 is made up of 14 amino acids. J lost 6 bases, V lost 4 bases, and 7 bases had no gene match. Germline lookup yields CDR1 MDHEN and CDR2 SYDVKM. The whole variable domain, remainder taken from reference TRBV28 and TRBJ2-7, is DVKVTQSSRYLVKRTGEKVFLECVQDMDHENMFWYRQDPGLGLRLIYFSYDVKMKEKGDIPEGYSVSREKKERFSLILESASTNQTSMYLCASSSTGGVGEQYFGPGTRLTVT.

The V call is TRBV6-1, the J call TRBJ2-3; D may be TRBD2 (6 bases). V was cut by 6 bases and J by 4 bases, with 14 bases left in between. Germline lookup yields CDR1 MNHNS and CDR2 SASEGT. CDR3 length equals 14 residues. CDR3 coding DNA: TGTGCCAGCAGGCCGGGACTCATCCCAGATACGCAGTATTTT. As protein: CASRPGLIPDTQYF.

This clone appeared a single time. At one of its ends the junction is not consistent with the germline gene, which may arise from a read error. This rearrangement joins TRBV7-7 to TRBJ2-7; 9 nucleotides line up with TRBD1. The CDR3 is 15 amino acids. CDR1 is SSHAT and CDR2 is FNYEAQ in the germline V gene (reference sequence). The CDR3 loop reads CASSLRGQGNPKQYF. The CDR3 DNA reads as TGTGCTAGCAGCTTAAGAGGACAGGGGAATCCTAAGCAGTACTTC.

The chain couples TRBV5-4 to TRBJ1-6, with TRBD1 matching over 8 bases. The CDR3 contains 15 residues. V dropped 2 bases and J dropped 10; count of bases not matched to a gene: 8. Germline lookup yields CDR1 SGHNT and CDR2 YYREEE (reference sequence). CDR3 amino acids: CASSFDRGTPSPLHF. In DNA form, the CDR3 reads TGTGCCAGCAGCTTTGACAGGGGCACGCCGTCACCCCTCCACTTT.

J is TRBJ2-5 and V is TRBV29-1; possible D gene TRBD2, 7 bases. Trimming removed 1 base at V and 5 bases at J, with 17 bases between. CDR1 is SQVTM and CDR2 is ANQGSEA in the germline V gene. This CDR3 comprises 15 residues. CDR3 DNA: TGCAGCGTTGAAGCCCCCCGGGGGGCTCGGGAGACCCAGTACTTC. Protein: CSVEAPRGARETQYF.

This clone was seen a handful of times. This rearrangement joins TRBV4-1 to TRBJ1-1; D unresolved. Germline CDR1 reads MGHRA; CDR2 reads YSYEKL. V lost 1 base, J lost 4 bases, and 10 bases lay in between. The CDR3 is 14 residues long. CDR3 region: CASSQGPPGTEAFF. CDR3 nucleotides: TGCGCCAGCAGCCAAGGCCCGCCGGGCACTGAAGCTTTCTTT.